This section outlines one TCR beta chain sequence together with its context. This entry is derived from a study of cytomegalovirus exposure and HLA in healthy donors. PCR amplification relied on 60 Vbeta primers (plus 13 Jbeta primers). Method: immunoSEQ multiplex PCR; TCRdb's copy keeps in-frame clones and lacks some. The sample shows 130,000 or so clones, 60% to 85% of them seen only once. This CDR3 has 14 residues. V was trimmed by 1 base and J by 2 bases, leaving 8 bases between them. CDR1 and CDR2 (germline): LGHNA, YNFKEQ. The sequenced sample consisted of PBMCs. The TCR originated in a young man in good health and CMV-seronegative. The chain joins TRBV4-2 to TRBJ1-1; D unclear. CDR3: CASSQVGGNTEAFF. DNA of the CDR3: TGTGCCAGCAGCCAAGTGGGAGGCAACACTGAAGCTTTCTTT.